The entry that follows covers one T cell receptor beta chain sequence. Its antigen has not been determined. This may stem from a read error, because a much larger clone lies one nucleotide away. Starting from roughly 440 ng RNA, TCR libraries were constructed with the Immunoverse kit using molecular barcoded adaptors that cover the alpha/delta and beta/gamma chains. The same RNA used for transcriptome sequencing was used for TCR library preparation. TCR libraries were sequenced on an Illumina HiSeq 4000 with 2 x 150 cycles. On the study's bioinformatics: TCR reads were aligned to human V, D, J and C references and assembled into CDR3 clonotypes with MiXCR, including quality filtering and error correction. Clonotype counts and gene usage diversity were analyzed with the tcR package in R. For inspection of raw mapping reads, RNA-seq reads were mapped by STAR aligner version 2.5.3a onto GRCh37 of the human genome. To test the effect of sequencing depth on detected clonotypes, IR-seq fastq files were randomly downsampled using Seqtk 1.3. TCRdb's own reprocessing of the public reads used fastp at Q25 and MiXCR and kept productive beta chains. Here each entry gathers all rows of one CDR3 protein and keeps the most common genes and DNA. V and J calls and clone size were set by TCRdb, not the authors. A total of around 130,000 distinct CDR3 sequences appear in this sample, 10% to 15% of them only once. 11% of the sample lies in the top ten.

The sample belongs to a study of read filtering for tumor transcriptome and immune sequencing (dated by TCRdb to 2020 to 2022). As for the study more broadly: Of the patients in the cohort, around 17 were male and 14 to 15 were female, and their mean age was about 72 years, with a range of roughly 40 to 80. By revised international staging, 8 or 9 patients were R-ISS I, approximately 15 were R-ISS II and more than five were R-ISS III. After DNase treatment, whole-transcriptome libraries were prepared with the TruSeq RNA Access Library Prep Kit. Per sample, about 3.5 to 10.27 million TCR-region mapped reads were obtained with IR-seq, compared with only 85 to 1273 with RNA-seq. Using the same bone marrow samples, the study compared TCR repertoires obtained by targeted immune repertoire sequencing with those obtained by bulk whole-transcriptome sequencing. A main aim was a read-filtering strategy for immune repertoire data, specifically whether clonotypes supported by a single read should be removed. On the study overall, not on this receptor specifically: The sorted CD138-negative fraction was not purified T cells but a mixed bone marrow immune population. Removing single-read clonotypes increased the correlation between IR-seq and RNA-seq shared clonotype proportions. Single-read clonotypes made up approximately 84% of clonotypes but only 3.5% to 4.5% of total reads in IR-seq, compared with approximately 75% of clonotypes and approximately 40% of reads in RNA-seq. IR-seq captured clonotypes at much higher depth and more reliably than RNA-seq, and smaller IR-seq throughput sufficed to identify most shared clonotypes.

Bone marrow was sampled from every patient at the time of active disease. Isolation of bone marrow mononuclear cells was performed by Ficoll-Hypaque density gradient centrifugation. CD138-negative cells were obtained by negative selection after labeling with CD138 magnetic microbeads on a MACS separator, removing myeloma plasma cells. Purity of the isolated cells was checked by flow cytometry on an Attune NxT using CD138 antibodies. Total RNA was extracted using TRIzol reagent and was quantified on a NanoDrop spectrophotometer. Paired RNA-seq and IR-seq were performed on each patient's CD138-negative bone marrow sample. The germline V gene encodes CDR1 MNHNY and CDR2 SVGAGI (reference sequence). V and J lose 8 bases and 0 bases, and a span of 21 bases separates them. From its cysteine to its phenylalanine, the CDR3 spans 17 amino acids. CDR3 DNA only is kept here, 51 bases in frame from base 1.

The chain couples TRBV6-6 to TRBJ2-3, and possibly TRBD2, on 6 matching bases. The TCR comes from a donor aged 40 or older with multiple myeloma. The sequencing input was a population of CD138-negative cells sorted from bone marrow. The meaning of the sample's cell subset or site label: bone marrow mononuclear cells depleted of CD138+ plasma/myeloma cells by negative magnetic selection. The CDR3 region: CASGRGTRPASTDTQYF. The DNA sequence is TGTGCCAGCGGTCGTGGGACTCGACCCGCTAGCACAGATACGCAGTATTTT.